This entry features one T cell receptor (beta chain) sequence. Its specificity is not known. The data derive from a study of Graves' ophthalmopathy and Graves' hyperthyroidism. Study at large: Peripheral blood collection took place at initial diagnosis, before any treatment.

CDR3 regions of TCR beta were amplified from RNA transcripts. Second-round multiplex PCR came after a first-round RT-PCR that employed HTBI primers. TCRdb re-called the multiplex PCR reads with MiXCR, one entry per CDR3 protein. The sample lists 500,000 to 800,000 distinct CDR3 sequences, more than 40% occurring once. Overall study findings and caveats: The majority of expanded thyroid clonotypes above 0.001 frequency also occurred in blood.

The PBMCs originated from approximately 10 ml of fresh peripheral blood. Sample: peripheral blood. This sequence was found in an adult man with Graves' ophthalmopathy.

The CDR3 spells CASSIREWGARPVAQYF. CDR3 coding DNA: TGTGCCAGTAGTATACGAGAGTGGGGAGCCCGCCCGGTAGCCCAGTACTTC. The chain combines TRBV19 with TRBJ2-5; tentative D call: TRBD2 (5 bases). The germline V gene has CDR1 LNHDA and CDR2 SQIVND (reference sequence). The CDR3 is 17 residues long. Trimming took off 2 bases at V and 9 bases at J, with 25 bases between the two ends.